Below are 6 T cell receptor beta chains sequenced from a single sample in a study of T-cell reconstitution after alpha-beta-depleted transplantation in children. Library preparation (for TCRbeta) was performed with unique molecular identifiers. Each CDR3 protein gets one entry after TCRdb re-called the PCR reads with MiXCR. The data contain under 20,000 distinct CDR3 sequences, 10% to 15% of them singletons. The sample in question was PBMCs, mostly from graft donor cells, obtained 60 days after TCRalphabeta/CD19-depleted stem cell transplant. The source is a female patient aged 2-15 years who had a stem cell transplant for congenital amegakaryocytic thrombocytopenia, so the T cells may come from the graft donor.

This clonotype was picked up a small number of times. CDR3 DNA sequence: TGTGCCTGGACCCCCCCGAGGGCAGGGTCAGGCACAGATACGCAGTATTTT. Its translation: CAWTPPRAGSGTDTQYF. J is TRBJ2-3 and V is TRBV30, with D perhaps TRBD1 or TRBD2 (5 bases each). Germline CDR1 is GTSNPN and CDR2 is SVGIG (reference sequence). The CDR3 spans 17 residues. V was shortened by 4 bases and J by 1 base, with 21 bases between the two germline ends.

This clonotype has at least ten counts. This sequence joins TRBV5-1 and TRBJ1-1; a weak D match, TRBD1 (6 bases). Trimming cost V 2 bases and J 4 bases, with 12 bases left between them. Germline assignment: CDR1 SGHRS and CDR2 YFSETQ. This CDR3 is 14 amino acids long. The CDR3, as DNA: TGCGCCAGCAGCTTTGGGACATGGGGCACTGAAGCTTTCTTT. Its protein is CASSFGTWGTEAFF.

By sample share, this clonotype is medium-sized. The CDR3 region has the DNA TGTGCCAGCAGTCTCACAGGGGAAGCTTTCTTT. Protein sequence: CASSLTGEAFF. The J gene is TRBJ1-1, the V gene TRBV12-3 or TRBV12-4; D is possibly TRBD1 (6 bases). The CDR3 has 11 residues. Trimming cost V 5 bases and J 8 bases, with 9 bases left between them.

This clonotype came up many times. The gene calls are TRBV20-1 and TRBJ2-3, with 14 positions matching TRBD2. The CDR3 length is 17 residues. Germline V CDR1 and CDR2: DFQATT, SNEGSKA (reference sequence). Trimming took 3 bases from V and 2 from J; bases not matched to a gene: 7. CDR3 protein: CSASTGLAGAHTDTQYF. CDR3 in DNA: TGCAGTGCTAGTACGGGACTAGCGGGAGCACACACAGATACGCAGTATTTT.

This clonotype came up many times. This rearrangement joins TRBV30 to TRBJ2-7; D tentatively fits TRBD1 or TRBD2 (5 bases each). There are 11 residues in the CDR3. V was shortened by 0 bases and J by 9 bases, with 9 bases between the two germline ends. Germline-derived CDR1 and CDR2 are GTSNPN and SVGIG (reference sequence). The CDR3 DNA reads as TGTGCCTGGAGTGTGGAGAGGGGGCAGTACTTC. Encoded protein: CAWSVERGQYF.

This clonotype was seen ten or more times. The gene calls are TRBV14 and TRBJ1-1; D unresolved. Germline lookup yields CDR1 SGHDN and CDR2 FVKESK. V lost 8 bases, J lost 2 bases, and 12 bases lay in between. The CDR3 sequence is 13 residues long. The CDR3: CASAPRYNTEAFF. The CDR3 DNA reads as TGTGCCAGCGCCCCTAGGTATAACACTGAAGCTTTCTTT. Variable domain in full (rest from reference TRBV14 and TRBJ1-1): EAGVTQFPSHSVIEKGQTVTLRCDPISGHDNLYWYRRVMGKEIKFLLHFVKESKQDESGMPNNRFLAERTGGTYSTLKVQPAELEDSGVYFCASAPRYNTEAFFGQGTRLTVV.